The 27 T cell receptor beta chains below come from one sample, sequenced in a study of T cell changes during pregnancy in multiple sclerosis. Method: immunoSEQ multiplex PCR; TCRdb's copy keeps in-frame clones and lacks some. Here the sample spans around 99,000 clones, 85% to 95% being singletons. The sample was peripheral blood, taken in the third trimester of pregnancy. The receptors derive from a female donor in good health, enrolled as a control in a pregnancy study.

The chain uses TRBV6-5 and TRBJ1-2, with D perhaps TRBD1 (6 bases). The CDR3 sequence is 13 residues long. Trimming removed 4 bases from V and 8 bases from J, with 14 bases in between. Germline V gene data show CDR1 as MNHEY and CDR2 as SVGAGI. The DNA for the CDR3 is TGTGCCAGCAGTTCCCAGGGGATATGGGGCTACACCTTC. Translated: CASSSQGIWGYTF.

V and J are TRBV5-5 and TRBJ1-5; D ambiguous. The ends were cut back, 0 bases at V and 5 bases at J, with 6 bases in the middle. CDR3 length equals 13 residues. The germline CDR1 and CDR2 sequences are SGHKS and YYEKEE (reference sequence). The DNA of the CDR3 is TGTGCCAGCAGCTTGGCCAAATATCAGCCCCAGCATTTT. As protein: CASSLAKYQPQHF.

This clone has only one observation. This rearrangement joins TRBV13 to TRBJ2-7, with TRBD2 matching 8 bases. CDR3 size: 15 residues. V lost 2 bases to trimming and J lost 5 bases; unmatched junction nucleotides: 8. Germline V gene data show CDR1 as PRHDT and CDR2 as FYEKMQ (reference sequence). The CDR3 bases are TGTGCCAGCAGCTTAACGGGGGGGCAGTTCGACGAGCAGTACTTC. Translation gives CASSLTGGQFDEQYF.

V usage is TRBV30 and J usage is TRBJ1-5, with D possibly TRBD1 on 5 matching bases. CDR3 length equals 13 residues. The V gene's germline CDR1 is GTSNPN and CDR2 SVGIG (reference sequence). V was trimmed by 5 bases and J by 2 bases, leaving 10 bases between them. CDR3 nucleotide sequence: TGTGCCTGGGGGGGGATGGGCAATCAGCCCCAGCATTTT. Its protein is CAWGGMGNQPQHF. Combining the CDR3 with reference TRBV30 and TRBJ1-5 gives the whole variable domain SQTIHQWPATLVQPVGSPLSLECTVEGTSNPNLYWYRQAAGRGLQLLFYSVGIGQISSEVPQNLSASRPQDRQFILSSKKLLLSDSGFYLCAWGGMGNQPQHFGDGTRLSIL.

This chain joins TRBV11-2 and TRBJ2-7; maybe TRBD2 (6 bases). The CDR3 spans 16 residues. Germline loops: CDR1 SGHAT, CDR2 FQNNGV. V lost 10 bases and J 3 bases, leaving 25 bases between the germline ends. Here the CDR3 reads CAKIGSHPPYNYEQYF. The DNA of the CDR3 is TGTGCCAAAATCGGGAGCCACCCCCCCTACAACTACGAGCAGTACTTC. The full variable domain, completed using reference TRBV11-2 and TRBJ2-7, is EAGVAQSPRYKIIEKRQSVAFWCNPISGHATLYWYQQILGQGPKLLIQFQNNGVVDDSQLPKDRFSAERLKGVDSTLKIQPAKLEDSAVYLCAKIGSHPPYNYEQYFGPGTRLTVT.

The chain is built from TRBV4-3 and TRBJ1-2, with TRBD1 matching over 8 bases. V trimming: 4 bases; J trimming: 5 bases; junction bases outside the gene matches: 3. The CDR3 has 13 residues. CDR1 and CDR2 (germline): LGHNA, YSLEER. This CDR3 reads CASSPRQGYGYTF. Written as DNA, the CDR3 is TGCGCCAGCAGCCCCCGACAGGGGTATGGCTACACCTTC.

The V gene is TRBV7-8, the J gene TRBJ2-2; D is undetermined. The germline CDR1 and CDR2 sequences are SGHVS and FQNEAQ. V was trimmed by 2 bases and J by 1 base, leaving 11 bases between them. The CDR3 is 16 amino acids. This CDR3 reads CASSLSSAGNTGELFF. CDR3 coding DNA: TGTGCCAGCAGCTTATCGTCAGCAGGGAACACCGGGGAGCTGTTTTTT. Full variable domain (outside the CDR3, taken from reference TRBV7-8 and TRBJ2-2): GAGVSQSPRYKVAKRGQDVALRCDPISGHVSLFWYQQALGQGPEFLTYFQNEAQLDKSGLPSDRFFAERPEGSVSTLKIQRTQQEDSAVYLCASSLSSAGNTGELFFGEGSRLTVL.

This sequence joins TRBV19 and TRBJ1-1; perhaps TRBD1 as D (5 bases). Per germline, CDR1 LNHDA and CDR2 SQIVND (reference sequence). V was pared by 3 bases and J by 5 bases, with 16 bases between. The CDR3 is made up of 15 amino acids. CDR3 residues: CASSMGRGGSTEAFF. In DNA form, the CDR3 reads TGTGCCAGTAGTATGGGTCGCGGGGGAAGTACTGAAGCTTTCTTT.

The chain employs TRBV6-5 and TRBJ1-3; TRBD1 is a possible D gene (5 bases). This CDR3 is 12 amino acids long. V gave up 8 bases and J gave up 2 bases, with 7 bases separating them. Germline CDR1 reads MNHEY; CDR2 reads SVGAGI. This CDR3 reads CASGRAGNTIYF. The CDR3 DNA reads TGTGCCAGCGGCAGGGCTGGAAACACCATATATTTT.

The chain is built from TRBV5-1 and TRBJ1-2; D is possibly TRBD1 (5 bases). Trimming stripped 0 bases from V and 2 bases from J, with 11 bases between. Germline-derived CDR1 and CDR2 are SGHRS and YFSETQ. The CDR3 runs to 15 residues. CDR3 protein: CASSLERGRNYGYTF. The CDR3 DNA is TGCGCCAGCAGCTTGGAGCGGGGGAGGAACTATGGCTACACCTTC.

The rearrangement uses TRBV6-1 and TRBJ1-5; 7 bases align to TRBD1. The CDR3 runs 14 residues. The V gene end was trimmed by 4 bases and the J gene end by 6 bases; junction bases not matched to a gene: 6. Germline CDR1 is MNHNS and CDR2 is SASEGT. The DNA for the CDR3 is TGTGCCAGCAGTGCGTCAGGGGGAGGTCAGCCCCAGCATTTT. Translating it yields CASSASGGGQPQHF.

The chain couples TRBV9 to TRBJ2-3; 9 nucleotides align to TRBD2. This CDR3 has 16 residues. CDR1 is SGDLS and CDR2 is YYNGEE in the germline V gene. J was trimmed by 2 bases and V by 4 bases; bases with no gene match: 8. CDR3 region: CASSPLSGGTTDTQYF. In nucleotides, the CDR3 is TGTGCCAGCAGCCCCCTTAGCGGGGGAACCACAGATACGCAGTATTTT.

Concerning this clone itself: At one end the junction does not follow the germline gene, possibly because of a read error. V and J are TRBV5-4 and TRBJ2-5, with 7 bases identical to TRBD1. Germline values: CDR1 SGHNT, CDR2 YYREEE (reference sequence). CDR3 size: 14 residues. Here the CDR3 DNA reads TGTGCCAGCCGCTTGGGACAGAACCAAGAGACCCAGTACTTC. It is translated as CASRLGQNQETQYF.

As DNA, the CDR3 is TGCGCCAGCAGCCAAGATGAGGGATATGGCTACACCTTC. Protein product: CASSQDEGYGYTF. This rearrangement joins TRBV4-3 to TRBJ1-2, with no clear D. Germline V CDR1 and CDR2: LGHNA, YSLEER. The V and J ends lost 0 bases and 5 bases respectively, with 7 bases between them. CDR3 size: 13 residues.

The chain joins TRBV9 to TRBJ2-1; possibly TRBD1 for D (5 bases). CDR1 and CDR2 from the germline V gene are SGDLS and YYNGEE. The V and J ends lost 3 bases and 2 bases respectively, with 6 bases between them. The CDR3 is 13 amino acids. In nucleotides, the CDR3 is TGTGCCAGCAGCGAGGGGACCTACAATGAGCAGTTCTTC. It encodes CASSEGTYNEQFF.

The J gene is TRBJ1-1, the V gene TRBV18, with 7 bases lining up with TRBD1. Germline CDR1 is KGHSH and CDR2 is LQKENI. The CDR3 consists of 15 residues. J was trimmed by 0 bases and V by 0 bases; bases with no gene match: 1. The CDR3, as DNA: TGTGCCAGCTCACCACCCGGGACAGTGAACACTGAAGCTTTCTTT. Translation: CASSPPGTVNTEAFF.

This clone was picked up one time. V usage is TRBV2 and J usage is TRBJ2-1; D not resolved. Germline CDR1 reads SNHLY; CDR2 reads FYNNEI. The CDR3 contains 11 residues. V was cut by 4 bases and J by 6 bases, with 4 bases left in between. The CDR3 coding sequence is TGTGCCAGCAGTGGAGGCAATGAGCAGTTCTTC. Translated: CASSGGNEQFF.

In DNA, the CDR3 is TGCGCCAGCAGCTTGGCGGCTAGCGGGGACCAAGAGACCCAGTACTTC. Translation gives CASSLAASGDQETQYF. J is TRBJ2-5 and V is TRBV5-1; TRBD2 matches 9 bases. The junction had 3 bases not matched to a gene; V was cut back by 0 bases and J by 0 bases. The CDR3 contains 16 residues. CDR1 is SGHRS, CDR2 YFSETQ, per germline.

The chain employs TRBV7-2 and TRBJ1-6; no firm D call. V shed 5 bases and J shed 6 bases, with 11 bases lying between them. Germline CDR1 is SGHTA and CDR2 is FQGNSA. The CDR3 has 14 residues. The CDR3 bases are TGTGCCAGCAGCCCAAGCGGGTTTAATTCACCCCTCCACTTT. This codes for CASSPSGFNSPLHF.

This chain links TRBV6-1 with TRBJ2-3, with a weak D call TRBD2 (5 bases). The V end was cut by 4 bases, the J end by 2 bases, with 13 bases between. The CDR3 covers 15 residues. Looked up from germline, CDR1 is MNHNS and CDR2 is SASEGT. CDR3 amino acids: CASSGAGSATDTQYF. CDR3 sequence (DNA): TGTGCCAGCAGTGGGGCGGGCTCAGCCACAGATACGCAGTATTTT.

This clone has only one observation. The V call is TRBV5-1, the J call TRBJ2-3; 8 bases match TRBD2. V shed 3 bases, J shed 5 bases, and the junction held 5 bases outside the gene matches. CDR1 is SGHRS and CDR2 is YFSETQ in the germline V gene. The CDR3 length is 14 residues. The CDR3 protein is CASSSGTRGDTQYF. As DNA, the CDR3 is TGCGCCAGCAGCTCGGGGACTAGAGGAGATACGCAGTATTTT. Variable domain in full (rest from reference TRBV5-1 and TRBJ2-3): KAGVTQTPRYLIKTRGQQVTLSCSPISGHRSVSWYQQTPGQGLQFLFEYFSETQRNKGNFPGRFSGRQFSNSRSEMNVSTLELGDSALYLCASSSGTRGDTQYFGPGTRLTVL.

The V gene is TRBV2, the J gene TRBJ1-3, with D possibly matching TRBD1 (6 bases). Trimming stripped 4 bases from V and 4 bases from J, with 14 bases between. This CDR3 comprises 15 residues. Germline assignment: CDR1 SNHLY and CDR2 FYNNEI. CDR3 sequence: CASSVNGGDGNTIYF. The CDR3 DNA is TGTGCCAGCAGTGTCAATGGGGGCGACGGAAACACCATATATTTT.

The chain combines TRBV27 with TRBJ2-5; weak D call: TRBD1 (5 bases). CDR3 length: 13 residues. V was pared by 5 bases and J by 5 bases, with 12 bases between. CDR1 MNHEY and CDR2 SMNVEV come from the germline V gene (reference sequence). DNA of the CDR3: TGTGCCAGCAGTCCAGGGTTCGGGGAGACCCAGTACTTC. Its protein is CASSPGFGETQYF.

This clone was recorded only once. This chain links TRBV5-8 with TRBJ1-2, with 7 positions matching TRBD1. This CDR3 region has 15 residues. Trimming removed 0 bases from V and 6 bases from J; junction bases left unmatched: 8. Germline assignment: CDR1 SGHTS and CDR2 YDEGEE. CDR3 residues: CASSLGTGVEHGYTF. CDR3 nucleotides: TGTGCCAGCAGCTTGGGCACAGGGGTGGAACATGGCTACACCTTC. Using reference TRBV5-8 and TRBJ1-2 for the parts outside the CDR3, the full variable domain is EAGVTQSPTHLIKTRGQQATLRCSPISGHTSVYWYQQALGLGLQFLLWYDEGEERNRGNFPPRFSGRQFPNYSSELNVNALELEDSALYLCASSLGTGVEHGYTFGSGTRLTVV.

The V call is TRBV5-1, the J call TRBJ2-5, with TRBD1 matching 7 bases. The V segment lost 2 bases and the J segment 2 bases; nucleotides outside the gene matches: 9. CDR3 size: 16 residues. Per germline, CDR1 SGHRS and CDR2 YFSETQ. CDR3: CASSLTGTANQETQYF. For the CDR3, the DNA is TGCGCCAGCAGCTTAACCGGGACAGCCAATCAAGAGACCCAGTACTTC.

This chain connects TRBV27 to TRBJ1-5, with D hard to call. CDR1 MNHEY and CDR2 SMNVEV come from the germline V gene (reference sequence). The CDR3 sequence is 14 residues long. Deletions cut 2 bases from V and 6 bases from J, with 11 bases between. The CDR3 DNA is TGTGCCAGCAGTTTAGCTAGCAGGACTCAGCCCCAGCATTTT. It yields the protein CASSLASRTQPQHF.

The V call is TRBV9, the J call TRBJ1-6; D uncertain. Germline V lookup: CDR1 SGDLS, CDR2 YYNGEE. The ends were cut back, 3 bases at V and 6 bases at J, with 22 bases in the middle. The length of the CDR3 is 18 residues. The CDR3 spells CASSAESSSRILNSPLHF. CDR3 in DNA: TGTGCCAGCAGCGCCGAATCGTCCTCGCGGATTCTTAATTCACCCCTCCACTTT. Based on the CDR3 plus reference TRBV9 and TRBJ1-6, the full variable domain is DSGVTQTPKHLITATGQRVTLRCSPRSGDLSVYWYQQSLDQGLQFLIQYYNGEERAKGNILERFSAQQFPDLHSELNLSSLELGDSALYFCASSAESSSRILNSPLHFGNGTRLTVT.